Each of the 10 T cell receptor beta chains below was sequenced from the same sample in a study of T-cell reconstitution after alpha-beta-depleted transplantation in children. Researchers prepared the TCRbeta library using unique molecular identifiers, the study reports. MiXCR, applied by TCRdb to the PCR reads, yields one record per CDR3 protein. The table shows approximately 240,000 distinct CDR3 sequences, with about a tenth occurring only once. Source: PBMCs, taken before TCRalphabeta/CD19-depleted stem cell transplant. The receptors here all came from a child younger than two with acute myeloid leukemia, due to receive a stem cell transplant.

This clonotype showed up many times. CDR3 sequence (DNA): TGCGCCAGCAGCCTGCCGGGACTTAGCTCCTACGAGCAGTACTTC. Its protein product is CASSLPGLSSYEQYF. The V call is TRBV5-1, the J call TRBJ2-7; a weak D match, TRBD2 (6 bases). In germline, CDR1 is SGHRS, CDR2 YFSETQ. The CDR3 totals 15 residues. V lost 4 bases and J lost 0, with 14 bases in between.

This clonotype was detected many times. The chain carries TRBV7-9 and TRBJ2-3, with D possibly being TRBD2 (5 bases). This CDR3 contains 14 residues. The germline V gene encodes CDR1 SEHNR and CDR2 FQNEAQ (reference sequence). Trimming left V 1 base short and J 6 bases short, with 11 bases between. CDR3 coding DNA: TGTGCCAGCAGCTTAGAAGCGGAATTGGATACGCAGTATTTT. This sequence encodes CASSLEAELDTQYF.

J is TRBJ1-1 and V is TRBV28, with unresolved D. The ends were cut back, 5 bases at V and 3 bases at J, with 13 bases in the middle. The CDR3 is 14 amino acids. Germline V lookup: CDR1 MDHEN, CDR2 SYDVKM. CDR3 residues: CASSAGHVHTEAFF. The CDR3 region has the DNA TGTGCCAGCAGTGCGGGCCACGTACACACTGAAGCTTTCTTT.

This clonotype occurred many times. V and J are TRBV28 and TRBJ2-7; TRBD2 is a possible D gene (5 bases). This CDR3 contains 13 residues. Germline CDR1 reads MDHEN; CDR2 reads SYDVKM. Trimming took off 5 bases at V and 4 bases at J, with 12 bases between the two ends. The CDR3 bases are TGTGCCAGCAGTCCATCAGGACTGTACGAGCAGTACTTC. Protein sequence: CASSPSGLYEQYF.

This clonotype was observed at least ten times. The CDR3 loop is CASSARSVGEQFF. DNA of the CDR3: TGTGCCAGCAGCGCGAGGAGCGTCGGTGAGCAGTTCTTC. The chain carries TRBV7-2 and TRBJ2-1; D is ambiguous. V lost 5 bases and J 9 bases, leaving 14 bases between the germline ends. Germline V gene data show CDR1 as SGHTA and CDR2 as FQGNSA. CDR3 size: 13 residues. The full variable domain, rest sourced from reference TRBV7-2 and TRBJ2-1, is GAGVSQSPSNKVTEKGKDVELRCDPISGHTALYWYRQSLGQGLEFLIYFQGNSAPDKSGLPSDRFSAERTGGSVSTLTIQRTQQEDSAVYLCASSARSVGEQFFGPGTRLTVL.

This clonotype was picked up many times. V usage is TRBV5-1 and J usage is TRBJ1-1; no clear D. Trimming removed 4 bases at V and 0 bases at J, with 10 bases between. Germline-derived CDR1 and CDR2 are SGHRS and YFSETQ. The CDR3 loop spans 14 amino acids. Written as DNA, the CDR3 is TGCGCCAGCAGCATAAACCCCTTGAACACTGAAGCTTTCTTT. Its translation: CASSINPLNTEAFF. Based on the CDR3 plus reference TRBV5-1 and TRBJ1-1, the full variable domain is KAGVTQTPRYLIKTRGQQVTLSCSPISGHRSVSWYQQTPGQGLQFLFEYFSETQRNKGNFPGRFSGRQFSNSRSEMNVSTLELGDSALYLCASSINPLNTEAFFGQGTRLTVV.

At least ten counts were recorded for this clonotype. This rearrangement joins TRBV25-1 to TRBJ1-2, with TRBD1 identical over 10 bases. Trimming at V came to 10 bases and at J to 5 bases, leaving 7 bases not matched to a gene. This CDR3 contains 13 residues. Germline CDR1 reads MGHDK; CDR2 reads SYGVNS. The CDR3 loop reads CATPRDRGYGYTF. The CDR3 coding sequence is TGTGCCACCCCCCGGGACAGGGGTTATGGCTACACCTTC.

This clonotype was detected many times. The CDR3 region is CASRKRLEPSGTDTQYF. CDR3 DNA: TGTGCCAGCAGAAAAAGGCTAGAACCCTCGGGCACAGATACGCAGTATTTT. This chain uses TRBV12-3 or TRBV12-4 with TRBJ2-3; D ambiguous. This CDR3 spans 17 amino acids. The V end was cut by 6 bases, the J end by 1 base, with 20 bases between.

The sample holds many counts of this clonotype. The chain recombines TRBV7-9 with TRBJ1-4; D is unresolved. Germline lookup yields CDR1 SEHNR and CDR2 FQNEAQ (reference sequence). The CDR3 totals 13 residues. V dropped 5 bases and J dropped 6 bases, with 10 bases sitting between them. CDR3 sequence: CASSPHTDEKLFF. The CDR3 DNA is TGTGCCAGCAGCCCCCACACGGATGAAAAACTGTTTTTT. Drawing the rest from reference TRBV7-9 and TRBJ1-4, the complete variable domain is DTGVSQNPRHKITKRGQNVTFRCDPISEHNRLYWYRQTLGQGPEFLTYFQNEAQLEKSRLLSDRFSAERPKGSFSTLEIQRTEQGDSAMYLCASSPHTDEKLFFGSGTQLSVL.

This clonotype came up many times. The J gene is TRBJ1-1, the V gene TRBV19; 7 bases fit TRBD1. Germline CDR1 is LNHDA and CDR2 is SQIVND (reference sequence). Losses at the gene ends were 4 bases for V and 3 bases for J; bases not matched to a gene: 8. The CDR3 loop spans 15 amino acids. CDR3 DNA sequence: TGTGCCAGTAGTAACAGGGGCGCGTGGGACACTGAAGCTTTCTTT. This encodes CASSNRGAWDTEAFF.